Following are 14 T cell receptor beta chains from one sample sequenced in a study of OX40 agonist ivuxolimab in advanced cancers. Clones were sequenced by immunoSEQ multiplex PCR, and TCRdb holds only the in-frame ones, with some missing. The sample holds 30,000 to 35,000 clones, roughly 80% seen once. The source was CD4+ or CD8+ T cells sorted from blood, collected in a trial of the OX40 agonist ivuxolimab. The source of these receptors is an adult with an advanced solid tumor such as melanoma, head and neck, liver or kidney cancer.

This clone was seen just once. Here the CDR3 reads CASSLGHQETQYF. The DNA of the CDR3 is TGTGCCAGCAGCCTGGGACACCAAGAGACCCAGTACTTC. The chain is built from TRBV11-2 and TRBJ2-5; D possibly matches TRBD1 or TRBD2 (5 bases each). This CDR3 has 13 amino acids. Trimming pared 5 bases from V and 0 bases from J, leaving 7 bases between. From germline, CDR1 is SGHAT and CDR2 FQNNGV.

This chain uses TRBV6-1 with TRBJ2-7; D gene ambiguous. Trimming stripped 3 bases from V and 9 bases from J, with 9 bases between. CDR1 MNHNS and CDR2 SASEGT come from the germline V gene. The CDR3 runs to 11 residues. In DNA, the CDR3 is TGTGCCAGCAGTGACGGTTTCGGGCAGTACTTC. This gives the protein CASSDGFGQYF.

This clone appeared once. In DNA, the CDR3 is TGTGCCAGCAGCCTCGGAGAGGTGAGGCAGTTCTTC. Its translation: CASSLGEVRQFF. This sequence joins TRBV7-6 and TRBJ2-1; unclear D gene. V lost 5 bases, J lost 12 bases, and 14 bases lay in between. The CDR3 length is 12 residues. Germline V lookup: CDR1 SGHVS, CDR2 FNYEAQ.

The chain employs TRBV19 and TRBJ2-5, with 9 bases identical to TRBD2. The V segment lost 5 bases and the J segment 5 bases; nucleotides outside the gene matches: 9. Germline V CDR1 and CDR2: LNHDA, SQIVND (reference sequence). The CDR3 spans 15 residues. CDR3 loop: CASSWRGGMEETQYF. CDR3 bases: TGTGCCAGTAGTTGGCGGGGGGGGATGGAGGAGACCCAGTACTTC.

This clone showed up just once. This sequence joins TRBV5-6 and TRBJ1-2, with D perhaps TRBD1 (5 bases). The CDR3 has 15 amino acids. Per the germline V gene, CDR1 is SGHDT and CDR2 is YYEEEE. Trimming cost V 2 bases and J 4 bases, with 15 bases left between them. The CDR3 DNA reads TGTGCCAGCAGCTTTAGGGTCGGGACGCCCTATGGCTACACCTTC. This codes for CASSFRVGTPYGYTF.

V is TRBV7-9 and J is TRBJ2-2, with 7 bases fitting TRBD1. With 5 bases clipped from V and 0 bases from J, the junction kept 3 bases outside the gene matches. This CDR3 contains 15 residues. Germline CDR1 and CDR2: SEHNR and FQNEAQ (reference sequence). The CDR3 DNA follows: TGTGCCAGCAGCCCGGGACAGACGAACACCGGGGAGCTGTTTTTT. Amino acids: CASSPGQTNTGELFF.

The chain joins TRBV12-2 to TRBJ1-2; the D call in the table, TRBD1, was not verified against the DNA. TRBV12-2 is deemed a pseudogene. The CDR3 covers 14 residues. The CDR3 spells CASRSGQGRYGYTF. The DNA of the CDR3 is TGTGCAAGTCGCTCCGGACAGGGACGCTATGGCTACACCTTC.

The gene calls are TRBV7-9 and TRBJ1-1; D ambiguous. V lost 5 bases to trimming and J lost 6 bases, with 10 bases between them. The germline gives CDR1 SEHNR, CDR2 FQNEAQ (reference sequence). This CDR3 is 12 amino acids long. Here the CDR3 DNA reads TGTGCCAGCAGCCTCATAGCGGCTGAAGCTTTCTTT. Its protein is CASSLIAAEAFF.

The chain couples TRBV6-1 to TRBJ2-3; TRBD2 matches at 8 bases. The V and J ends lost 3 bases and 5 bases, in that order; junction bases with no gene match: 7. The germline V gene has CDR1 MNHNS and CDR2 SASEGT. This CDR3 comprises 15 residues. The CDR3 spells CASSEGSGSLDTQYF. CDR3 sequence (DNA): TGTGCCAGCAGTGAGGGGAGCGGGAGCTTAGATACGCAGTATTTT.

This chain joins TRBV28 and TRBJ1-1; no definite D call. CDR3 size: 10 residues. The V end was cut by 9 bases, the J end by 10 bases, with 12 bases between. The germline V gene encodes CDR1 MDHEN and CDR2 SYDVKM. CDR3 nucleotide sequence: TGTGCCAGTAAGGGATCGGGAGCTTTCTTT. Translation gives CASKGSGAFF.

V gene TRBV29-1 combines with J gene TRBJ1-2, with 10 bases aligning to TRBD1. Germline CDR1 SQVTM, CDR2 ANQGSEA. The J segment lost 3 bases and the V segment lost 7 bases, leaving 5 bases of the junction unmatched. CDR3 length: 13 amino acids. The CDR3 DNA reads as TGCAGCGCTCAGACAGGGGGCGACTATGGCTACACCTTC. Protein sequence: CSAQTGGDYGYTF.

The chain is built from TRBV16 and TRBJ2-2, with D perhaps being TRBD1 or TRBD2 (5 bases each). Looked up from germline, CDR1 is KGHSY and CDR2 is FQNENV. The ends were cut back, 4 bases at V and 2 bases at J, with 8 bases in the middle. This CDR3 comprises 14 residues. The CDR3 coding sequence is TGTGCCAGCAGCCGTGGGACCAACACCGGGGAGCTGTTTTTT. Translated, it gives CASSRGTNTGELFF.

This chain connects TRBV5-1 to TRBJ2-3; no clear D gene. Between the trimmed V and J ends, which lost 0 bases and 1 base, there was a span of 12 bases. The CDR3 is made up of 16 amino acids. Germline V lookup: CDR1 SGHRS, CDR2 YFSETQ. CDR3 sequence: CASSLGPPRGTDTQYF. The CDR3 DNA sequence: TGCGCCAGCAGCTTGGGCCCCCCAAGGGGCACAGATACGCAGTATTTT.

The V call is TRBV5-4, the J call TRBJ2-2; D is possibly TRBD1 or TRBD2 (6 bases each). Germline CDR1 is SGHNT and CDR2 is YYREEE (reference sequence). Deletions cut 7 bases from V and 4 bases from J, with 14 bases between. The CDR3 length is 14 residues. CDR3 sequence (DNA): TGTGCCAGCCGATTACGGGGGCGCACCGGGGAGCTGTTTTTT. Translating it yields CASRLRGRTGELFF.